This TCR beta chain was sequenced for a study of T-cell reconstitution after alpha-beta-depleted transplantation in children. Study-level findings and limits: Alpha-beta T cells present about two months after transplant were reported to originate from several hundred expanded graft clones. It was surviving recipient T cells and thymic progenitors that gave some patients high TCRbeta diversity at day 60. Once a year had passed after transplant, T-cell counts and diversity came mostly from newly produced T cells.

TCRbeta library preparation incorporated unique molecular identifiers. TCRdb re-derived calls from the PCR reads in MiXCR, one entry per CDR3 protein. The sample shows about 300,000 distinct CDR3 sequences, less than 9.5% of them seen only once. This clonotype was counted many times. The antigen is not known. Germline V gene data show CDR1 as SQVTM and CDR2 as ANQGSEA. This CDR3 contains 14 residues. Trimming took 5 bases from V and 4 from J, leaving 17 bases between them. This material consisted of peripheral blood, taken 360 days after TCRalphabeta/CD19-depleted stem cell transplant. The chain couples TRBV29-1 to TRBJ2-5; perhaps D is TRBD1 or TRBD2 (5 bases each). This sequence originates from a female patient between 2 and 15 years old who had a stem cell transplant for Fanconi anemia, so the T cells may come from the graft donor. DNA of the CDR3: TGCAGCGTTACCCCGTGGGGGTGGTCAGAGACCCAGTACTTC. This sequence encodes CSVTPWGWSETQYF.